What follows are 4 T cell receptor beta chains derived from one specimen sequenced in a study of CD8 T cells in Susac syndrome. RNA amounts of roughly 0.45 to 1 ug underwent reverse transcription with random hexamers. TCRdb passed the immunoSEQ multiplex PCR reads through MiXCR, listing each CDR3 protein once. The table shows about 210,000 distinct CDR3 sequences, with around 96% occurring only once. The sample taken for sequencing was CD4+ T cells from PBMCs. The receptors derive from a human donor with multiple sclerosis.

This chain uses TRBV6-1 with TRBJ1-2; 8 positions match TRBD1. J was trimmed by 4 bases and V by 5 bases; bases with no gene match: 15. Germline CDR1 reads MNHNS; CDR2 reads SASEGT. The CDR3 is 17 amino acids. CDR3 sequence reads: CASSPGQGYSKGYGYTF. CDR3 DNA: TGTGCCAGCAGTCCCGGACAGGGATACTCCAAAGGCTATGGCTACACCTTC.

The gene calls are TRBV20-1 and TRBJ2-5; 10 bases line up with TRBD2. After removal of 5 bases from V and 9 bases from J, the junction contained 9 bases not matched to a gene. The CDR3 is 13 residues long. Germline V lookup: CDR1 DFQATT, CDR2 SNEGSKA (reference sequence). CDR3 DNA: TGCAGTGCTGTTTTCGGACTAGCGGTCCCCCAGTACTTC. It translates to CSAVFGLAVPQYF.

J is TRBJ2-6 and V is TRBV24-1, with TRBD1 identical over 7 bases. Germline V gene data show CDR1 as KGHDR and CDR2 as SFDVKD. The junction had 12 bases not matched to a gene; V was cut back by 0 bases and J by 2 bases. The CDR3 totals 20 residues. DNA for the CDR3: TGTGCCACCAGTGATTTGACAGGGGCCGAGGGTTCCCCTGGGGCCAACGTCCTGACTTTC. Its translation is CATSDLTGAEGSPGANVLTF.

The rearrangement joins TRBV7-6 to TRBJ2-2; 9 nucleotides match TRBD2. Germline assignment: CDR1 SGHVS and CDR2 FNYEAQ. Unmatched junction bases numbered 7, after V lost 1 base and J lost 7 bases. CDR3 size: 16 residues. The CDR3 region is CASSLGTAGGNGELFF. CDR3 nucleotide sequence: TGTGCCAGCAGCTTAGGCACAGCGGGAGGAAACGGGGAGCTGTTTTTT.